This T cell receptor (beta chain) derives from a study of blood T cell repertoires in COVID-19. Across the study: T cells, B-cell-depleted T cells, or PBMCs supplied cDNA or gDNA.

As handled by the study authors: How many nucleated cells were present was estimated from reference gene primer amplification. The protocol was immunoSEQ multiplex PCR, while the TCRdb copy is restricted to in-frame clones and leaves out a portion. V, J and clone size are taken as reported in that table, and D and trimming were inferred from the DNA itself. The sample shows about 200,000 clones, around 87% of them seen only once. The V segment lost 0 bases and the J segment 6 bases; nucleotides outside the gene matches: 8. The CDR3 has 15 amino acids. From germline, CDR1 is SGHNT and CDR2 YYREEE (reference sequence). In this sample, this clone turned up once.

This receptor was identified in a man between 60 and 75 years old with acute or convalescent COVID-19. The V gene is TRBV5-4, the J gene TRBJ2-7; 8 bases fit TRBD1. Sequencing input: peripheral blood. For the CDR3, the DNA is TGTGCCAGCAGCTTGGCTGGACAGGGTCTCCGCGAGCAGTACTTC. It encodes CASSLAGQGLREQYF. The variable domain in full, with the rest retrieved from reference TRBV5-4 and TRBJ2-7, is ETGVTQSPTHLIKTRGQQVTLRCSSQSGHNTVSWYQQALGQGPQFIFQYYREEENGRGNFPPRFSGLQFPNYSSELNVNALELDDSALYLCASSLAGQGLREQYFGPGTRLTVT.